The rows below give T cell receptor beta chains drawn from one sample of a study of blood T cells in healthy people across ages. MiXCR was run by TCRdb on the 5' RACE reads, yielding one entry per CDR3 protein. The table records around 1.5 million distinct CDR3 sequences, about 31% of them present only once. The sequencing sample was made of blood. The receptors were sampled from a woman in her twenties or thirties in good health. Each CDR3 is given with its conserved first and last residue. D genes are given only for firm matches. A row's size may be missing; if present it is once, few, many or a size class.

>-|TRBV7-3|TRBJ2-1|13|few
TGTGCCAGCAGCTATTCACTAGCCGCGAAGCAGTTCTTC
CASSYSLAAKQFF
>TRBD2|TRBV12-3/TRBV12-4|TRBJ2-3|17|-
TGTGCCAGCAGTCGCCCCTGGGGCAGCGGGGGACCAGATACGCAGTATTTT
CASSRPWGSGGPDTQYF
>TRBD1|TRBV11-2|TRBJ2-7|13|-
TGTGCCAGCAGTCATGGACAGGGGGGCGAGCAGTACTTC
CASSHGQGGEQYF
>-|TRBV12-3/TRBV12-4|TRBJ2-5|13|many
TGTGCCAGCAGTTTTCCGGGACGAGAGGCCCAGTACTTC
CASSFPGREAQYF
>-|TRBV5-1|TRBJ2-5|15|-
TGCGCCAGCAGCAAAATAACAGGCCCCAAAGAGACCCAGTACTTC
CASSKITGPKETQYF
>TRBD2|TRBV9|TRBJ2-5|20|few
TGTGCCAGCAGCGTAGTCTATGTACGACTAGCGGAAAGCAACCAAGAGACCCAGTACTTC
CASSVVYVRLAESNQETQYF
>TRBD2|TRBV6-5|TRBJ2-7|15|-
TGTGCCAGCAGTTACGTAGCTAGCGGTTCCTACGAGCAGTACTTC
CASSYVASGSYEQYF
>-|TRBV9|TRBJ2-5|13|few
TGTGCCAGCAGCGCCCTGGACGGGGAGACCCAGTACTTC
CASSALDGETQYF
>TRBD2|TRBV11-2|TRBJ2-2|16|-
TGTGCCAGCAGTGTCGCGGCGGGACTAGCGACCGGGGAGCTGTTTTTT
CASSVAAGLATGELFF
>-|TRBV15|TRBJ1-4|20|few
TGTGCCACCAGCACGAGACCGGACAAGGCCGCTGTTTGGTTCAATGAAAAACTGTTTTTT
CATSTRPDKAAVWFNEKLFF
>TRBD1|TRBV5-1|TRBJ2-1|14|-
TGCGCCAGCAGCTTCCGGGACAGGGAAAATGAGCAGTTCTTC
CASSFRDRENEQFF
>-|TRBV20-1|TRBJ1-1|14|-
TGCAGTGCTATTAACGTCCCAACTCCCACTGAAGCTTTCTTT
CSAINVPTPTEAFF
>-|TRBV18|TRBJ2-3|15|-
TGTGCCAGCTCACAAACAACTCCTGGCACAGATACGCAGTATTTT
CASSQTTPGTDTQYF
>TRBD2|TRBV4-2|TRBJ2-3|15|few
TGTGCCAGCAGCCCCTCAACGGAGCACCGGGGGGGGCAGTATTTT
CASSPSTEHRGGQYF
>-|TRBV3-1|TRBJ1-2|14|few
TGTGCCAGCAGCCAGGATGGGGGGGCCTATGGCTACACCTTC
CASSQDGGAYGYTF
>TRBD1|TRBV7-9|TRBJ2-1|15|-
TGTGCCAGCAGCCCCCGGGACAGCAGTGACAATGAGCAGTTCTTC
CASSPRDSSDNEQFF
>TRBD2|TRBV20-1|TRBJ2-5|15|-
TGCAGTGCTAGAGGGGGAGGGGACTCCTACAATGAGCAGTACTTC
CSARGGGDSYNEQYF
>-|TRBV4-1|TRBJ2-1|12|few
TGCGCCAGCAGCCGATCTAGGGATGAGCAGTTCTTC
CASSRSRDEQFF
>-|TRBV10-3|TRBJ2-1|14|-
TGTGCCACCCAAAAGCCGTTGGATGGGAATGAGCAGTTCTTC
CATQKPLDGNEQFF
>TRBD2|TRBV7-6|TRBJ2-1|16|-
TGTGCCAGCAGCTCATTAGCGGGAGACACCTACAATGAGCAGTTCTTC
CASSSLAGDTYNEQFF
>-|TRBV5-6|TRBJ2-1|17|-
TGTGCCAGCAGCTTGTTCCGCGGGGGCGCAGTTGAAGATGAGCAGTTCTTC
CASSLFRGGAVEDEQFF
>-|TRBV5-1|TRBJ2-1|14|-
TGCGCCACGGCCCAGGGATCCACCTTTAATGAGCAGTTCTTC
CATAQGSTFNEQFF
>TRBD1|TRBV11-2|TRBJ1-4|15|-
TGTGCCAGCAGGCGCCGGGACAGGACCAATGAAAAACTGTTTTTT
CASRRRDRTNEKLFF
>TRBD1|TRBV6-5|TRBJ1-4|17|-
TGTGCCAGCAGTTCTACTCGACCGGGACAGGGGGTGGAAAAACTGTTTTTT
CASSSTRPGQGVEKLFF
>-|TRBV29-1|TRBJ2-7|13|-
TGCAGCGTTGATACGGGGGGCACCTACGAGCAGTACTTC
CSVDTGGTYEQYF
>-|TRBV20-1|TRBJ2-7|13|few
TGCAGTGGTAGATCTGGATTCTCCTACGAGCAGTACTTC
CSGRSGFSYEQYF
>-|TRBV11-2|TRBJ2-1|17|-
TGTGCCAGCAGCTCATATGGGGGGCCCCGCTCCTACAATGAGCAGTTCTTC
CASSSYGGPRSYNEQFF
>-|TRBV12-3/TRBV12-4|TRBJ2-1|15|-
TGTGCCAGCAGTTTTGGAGGGGCCCAGAGGAATAAGCAGTTCTTC
CASSFGGAQRNKQFF
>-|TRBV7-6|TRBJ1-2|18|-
TGTGCCAGCAGCTTAGAGCCCCTGGGGGGGGCGGTCATCTATGGCTACACCTTC
CASSLEPLGGAVIYGYTF
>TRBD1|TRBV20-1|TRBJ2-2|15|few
TGCAGTGCTAGTATTGGACAGGGAGACACCGGGGAGCTGTTTTTT
CSASIGQGDTGELFF
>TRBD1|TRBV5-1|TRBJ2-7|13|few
TGTGCCAGCAGCCCCGGGACAGGGGTTGAGCAGTACTTC
CASSPGTGVEQYF
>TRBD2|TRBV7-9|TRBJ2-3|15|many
TGTGCCAGCAGCCCTGCGGGGGGCTTGGCAGATACGCAGTATTTT
CASSPAGGLADTQYF
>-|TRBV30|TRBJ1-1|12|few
TGTGCCTGGAGAGATAAGAACACTGAAGCTTTCTTT
CAWRDKNTEAFF
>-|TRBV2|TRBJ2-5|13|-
TGCGCCAGCAGAGCGGAACTGGGCGAGACCCAGTACTTC
CASRAELGETQYF
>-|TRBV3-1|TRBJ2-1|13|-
TGTGCCAGTACCAGCCTCTCCTACAATGAGCAGTTCTTC
CASTSLSYNEQFF
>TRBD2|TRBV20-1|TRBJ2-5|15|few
TGCAGTGCTAGAGGGCCCTTGGCGGGAGAGGAGACCCAGTACTTC
CSARGPLAGEETQYF
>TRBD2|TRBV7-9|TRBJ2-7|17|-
TGTGCCAGCAGCCCCCGGGGACTAGCGGGCGCTTACAATGAGCAGTACTTC
CASSPRGLAGAYNEQYF
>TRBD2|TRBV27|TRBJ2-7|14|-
TGTGCCAATCCTAATAGCGGGGGCGGGCCGGGGCAGTACTTC
CANPNSGGGPGQYF
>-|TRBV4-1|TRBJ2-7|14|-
TGCGCCAGCAGCGACCGGGGTCACCCCTACGAGCAGTACTTC
CASSDRGHPYEQYF
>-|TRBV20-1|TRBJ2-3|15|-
TGCAGTGCTAGAGACCCCGCGGGCGGGAAAGATACGCAGTATTTT
CSARDPAGGKDTQYF
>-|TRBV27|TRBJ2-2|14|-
TGTGCCAGCAGTATCACTTGGGGCGCCGGGGAGCTGTTTTTT
CASSITWGAGELFF
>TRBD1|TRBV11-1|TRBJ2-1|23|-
TGTGCCAGCAGCTTAGATACGACAGGGGCCGCGCCCCTCATCCCGAGCTCCTACAATGAGCAGTTCTTC
CASSLDTTGAAPLIPSSYNEQFF
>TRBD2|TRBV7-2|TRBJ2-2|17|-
TGTGCCAGCAGCCCTAGCGGGAGATCGGCGGCCACCGGGGAGCTGTTTTTT
CASSPSGRSAATGELFF
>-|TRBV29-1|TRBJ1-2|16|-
TGCAGCGTTGAATCTGGCAGGGGCAGGGGTTGCTATGGCTACACCTTC
CSVESGRGRGCYGYTF
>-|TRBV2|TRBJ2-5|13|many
TGTGCCAGCAGCCCGAACCGGGGGGAGACCCAGTACTTC
CASSPNRGETQYF